At least ten counts were recorded for the clone carrying this T cell receptor (beta chain). This entry belongs to a study of human T cells and chemical hapten exposure. The sample's time point: pre-sensitization, week 0. Regarding treatment: therapeutic diphenylcyclopropenone sensitization with weekly scalp DPC. TCRdb analysed the RACE reads with MiXCR anew, one entry per CDR3 protein. The sample has about 92,000 distinct CDR3 sequences, around 9.6% seen once; the top ten hold around 4%. Sequencing was performed on whole blood, taken in connection with sensitization to the hapten diphenylcyclopropenone (DPC). The sequence was obtained from a middle-aged woman with alopecia areata. Some clones in this sample may be carry-over from other donors' samples.

The CDR3 spells CASSRDISPSYEQYF. The DNA for the CDR3 is TGCGCCAGCAGCCGAGACATCTCCCCCTCCTACGAGCAGTACTTC. The chain has TRBV5-1 and TRBJ2-7; D gene unclear. Germline V lookup: CDR1 SGHRS, CDR2 YFSETQ. This CDR3 comprises 15 residues. The V and J ends lost 4 bases and 0 bases respectively, with 14 bases between them. The full variable domain, rest sourced from reference TRBV5-1 and TRBJ2-7, is KAGVTQTPRYLIKTRGQQVTLSCSPISGHRSVSWYQQTPGQGLQFLFEYFSETQRNKGNFPGRFSGRQFSNSRSEMNVSTLELGDSALYLCASSRDISPSYEQYFGPGTRLTVT.